This T cell receptor (beta chain) was recovered during a study of Graves' ophthalmopathy and Graves' hyperthyroidism. Regarding the study as a whole: In separating ophthalmopathy from stable hyperthyroidism, a 13-signature model achieved 85% to 90% sensitivity and 81.08% specificity.

With respect to this clonotype: The antigen is not known.

RNA served as the template for amplifying TCR beta CDR3 regions. HTBI primers were employed in first-round RT-PCR, then a second-round multiplex PCR followed. TCRdb used MiXCR to reprocess the multiplex PCR reads, holding one entry per CDR3 protein. Of approximately 700,000 distinct CDR3 sequences detected, 35% to 50% appear once; the ten largest clones hold roughly 3.5%. The V and J ends lost 2 bases and 5 bases, in that order; junction bases with no gene match: 3. Germline V gene sequence: CDR1 SGHKS, CDR2 YYEKEE (reference sequence). The CDR3 length is 14 residues. The chain links TRBV5-5 to TRBJ1-1, with TRBD1 identical over 10 bases. The TCR sequence derives from an adult man with Graves' ophthalmopathy. The sequencing input was peripheral blood. The DNA for the CDR3 is TGTGCCAGCAGCTTAACGGGACAGGGGACTGAAGCTTTCTTT. Translating it yields CASSLTGQGTEAFF.